The sequence of this T cell receptor beta chain was determined in a study of blood T cell repertoires in COVID-19. Per the germline V gene, CDR1 is MNHEY and CDR2 is SVGEGT. The V and J ends lost 2 bases and 4 bases, in that order; junction bases with no gene match: 7. The CDR3 extends over 16 amino acids. Study processing details: Amplifying reference gene primers gave estimates of nucleated cell counts. The protocol was immunoSEQ multiplex PCR, while the TCRdb copy is restricted to in-frame clones and leaves out a portion. That table supplies the V and J calls and clone size; D and trimming were determined from the DNA. The sample records approximately 97,000 clones, about 85% being singletons.

The receptor was derived from a man at least 80 years old with acute or convalescent COVID-19. Sequencing was carried out using peripheral blood. The rearrangement uses TRBV6-2 or TRBV6-3 and TRBJ2-5; 10 positions match TRBD2. The DNA for the CDR3 is TGTGCCAGCAGTTACCCTAGCGGGAGAACGGGAGAGACCCAGTACTTC. Residues: CASSYPSGRTGETQYF.